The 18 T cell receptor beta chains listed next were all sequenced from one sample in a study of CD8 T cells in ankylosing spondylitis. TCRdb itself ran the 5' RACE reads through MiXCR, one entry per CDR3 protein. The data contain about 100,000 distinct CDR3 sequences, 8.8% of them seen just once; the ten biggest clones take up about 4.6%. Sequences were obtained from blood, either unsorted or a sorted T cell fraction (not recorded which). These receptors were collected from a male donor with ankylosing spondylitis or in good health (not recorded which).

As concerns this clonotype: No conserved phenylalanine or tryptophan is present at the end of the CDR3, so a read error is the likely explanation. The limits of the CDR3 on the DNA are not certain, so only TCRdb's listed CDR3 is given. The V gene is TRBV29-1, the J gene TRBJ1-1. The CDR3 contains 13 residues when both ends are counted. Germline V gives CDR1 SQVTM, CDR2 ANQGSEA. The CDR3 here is CSVEAHERERTFL.

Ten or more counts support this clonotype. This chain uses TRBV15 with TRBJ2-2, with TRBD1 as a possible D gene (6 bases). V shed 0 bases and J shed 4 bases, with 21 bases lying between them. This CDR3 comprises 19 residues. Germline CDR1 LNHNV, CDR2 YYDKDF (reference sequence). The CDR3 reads CATSRESPSPGQGTGELFF. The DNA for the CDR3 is TGTGCCACCAGCAGAGAGTCGCCCTCTCCGGGACAAGGCACCGGGGAGCTGTTTTTT.

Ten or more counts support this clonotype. The CDR3: CSVTDGPYGYTF. DNA of the CDR3: TGCAGCGTGACGGACGGACCGTATGGCTACACCTTC. The chain couples TRBV29-1 to TRBJ1-2; D gene ambiguous. Trimming stripped 6 bases from V and 5 bases from J, with 13 bases between. The CDR3 consists of 12 residues. Per germline, CDR1 SQVTM and CDR2 ANQGSEA.

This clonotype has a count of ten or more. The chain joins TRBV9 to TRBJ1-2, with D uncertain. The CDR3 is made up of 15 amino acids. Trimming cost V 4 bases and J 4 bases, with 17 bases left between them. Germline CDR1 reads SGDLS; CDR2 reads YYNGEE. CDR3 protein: CASSPDPSPFYGYTF. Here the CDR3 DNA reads TGTGCCAGCAGCCCCGACCCCTCGCCATTCTATGGCTACACCTTC.

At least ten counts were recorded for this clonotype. The CDR3 DNA is TGCAGTGCTAGAGTCCCCCCCGGGGGGAACACTGAAGCTTTCTTT. It encodes CSARVPPGGNTEAFF. V usage is TRBV20-1 and J usage is TRBJ1-1; D might be TRBD1 (5 bases). Germline V gives CDR1 DFQATT, CDR2 SNEGSKA (reference sequence). V lost 1 base and J lost 1, with 13 bases in between. CDR3 length: 15 amino acids.

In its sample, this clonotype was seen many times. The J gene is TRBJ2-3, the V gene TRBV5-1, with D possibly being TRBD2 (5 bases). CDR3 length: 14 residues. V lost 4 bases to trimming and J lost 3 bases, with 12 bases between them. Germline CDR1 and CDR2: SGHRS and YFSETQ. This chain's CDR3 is CASSPLLATDTQYF. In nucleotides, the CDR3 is TGCGCCAGCAGCCCGCTCCTAGCAACAGATACGCAGTATTTT.

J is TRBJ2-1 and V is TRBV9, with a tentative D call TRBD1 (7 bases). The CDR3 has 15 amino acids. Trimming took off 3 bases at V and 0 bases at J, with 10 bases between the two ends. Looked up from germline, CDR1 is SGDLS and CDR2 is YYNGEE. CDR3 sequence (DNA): TGTGCCAGCAGCGACCAGGGGGGCTCCTACAATGAGCAGTTCTTC. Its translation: CASSDQGGSYNEQFF.

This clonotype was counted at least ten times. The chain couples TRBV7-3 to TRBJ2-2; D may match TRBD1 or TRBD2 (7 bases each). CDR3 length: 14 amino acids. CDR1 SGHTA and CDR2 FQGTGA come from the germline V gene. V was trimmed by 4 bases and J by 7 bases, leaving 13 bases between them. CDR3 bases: TGTGCCAGCAGCTCAAGCGGGGACAGCGGGGAGCTGTTTTTT. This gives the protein CASSSSGDSGELFF.

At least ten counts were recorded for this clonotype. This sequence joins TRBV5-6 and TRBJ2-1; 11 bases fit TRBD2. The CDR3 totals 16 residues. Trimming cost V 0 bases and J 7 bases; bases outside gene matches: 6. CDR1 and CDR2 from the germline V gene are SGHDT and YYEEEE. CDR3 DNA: TGTGCCAGCAGCTTGGATAGCGGGGGGGCGAAGAATGAGCAGTTCTTC. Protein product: CASSLDSGGAKNEQFF.

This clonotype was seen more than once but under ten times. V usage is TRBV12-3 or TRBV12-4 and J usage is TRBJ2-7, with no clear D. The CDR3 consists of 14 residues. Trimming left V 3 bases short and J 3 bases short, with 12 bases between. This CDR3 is CASSFSTWGYEQYF. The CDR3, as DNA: TGTGCCAGCAGTTTCTCGACTTGGGGCTACGAGCAGTACTTC.

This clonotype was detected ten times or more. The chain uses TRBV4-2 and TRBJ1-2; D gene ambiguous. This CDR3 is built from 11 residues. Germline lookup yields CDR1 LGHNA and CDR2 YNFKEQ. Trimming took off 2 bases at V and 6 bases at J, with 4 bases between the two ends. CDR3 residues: CASSQKNGYTF. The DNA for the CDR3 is TGTGCCAGCAGCCAAAAGAATGGCTACACCTTC.

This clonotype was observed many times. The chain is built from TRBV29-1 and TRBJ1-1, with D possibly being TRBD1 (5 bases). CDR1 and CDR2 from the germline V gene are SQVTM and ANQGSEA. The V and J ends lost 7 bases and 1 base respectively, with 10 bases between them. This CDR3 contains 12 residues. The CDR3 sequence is CSGAQGNTEAFF. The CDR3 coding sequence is TGCAGCGGAGCTCAGGGGAACACTGAAGCTTTCTTT.

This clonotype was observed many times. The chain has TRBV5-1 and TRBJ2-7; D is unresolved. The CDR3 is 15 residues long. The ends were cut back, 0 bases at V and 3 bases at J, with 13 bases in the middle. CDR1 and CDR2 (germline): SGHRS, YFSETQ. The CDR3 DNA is TGCGCCAGCAGCTTGGAAGGGTCTATCGGCTACGAGCAGTACTTC. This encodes CASSLEGSIGYEQYF.

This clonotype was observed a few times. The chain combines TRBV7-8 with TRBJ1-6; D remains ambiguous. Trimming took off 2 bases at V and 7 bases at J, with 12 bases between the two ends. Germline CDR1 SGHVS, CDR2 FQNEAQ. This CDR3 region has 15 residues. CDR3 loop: CASSLTDVGNSPLHF. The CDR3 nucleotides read TGTGCCAGCAGCTTAACGGACGTAGGGAATTCACCCCTCCACTTT.

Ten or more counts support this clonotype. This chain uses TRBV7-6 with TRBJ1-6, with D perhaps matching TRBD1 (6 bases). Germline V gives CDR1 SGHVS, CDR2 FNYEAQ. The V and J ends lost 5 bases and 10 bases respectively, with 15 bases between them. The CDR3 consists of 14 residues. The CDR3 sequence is CASSPTGSGSPLHF. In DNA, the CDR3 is TGTGCCAGCAGCCCAACAGGGTCGGGGTCACCCCTCCACTTT.

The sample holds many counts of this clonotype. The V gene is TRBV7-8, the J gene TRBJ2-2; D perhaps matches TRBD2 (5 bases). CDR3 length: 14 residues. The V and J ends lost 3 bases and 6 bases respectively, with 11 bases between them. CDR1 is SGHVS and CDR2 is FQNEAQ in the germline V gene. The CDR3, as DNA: TGTGCCAGCAGCTTGCGGGTGTCCGCCGGGGAGCTGTTTTTT. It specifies CASSLRVSAGELFF.

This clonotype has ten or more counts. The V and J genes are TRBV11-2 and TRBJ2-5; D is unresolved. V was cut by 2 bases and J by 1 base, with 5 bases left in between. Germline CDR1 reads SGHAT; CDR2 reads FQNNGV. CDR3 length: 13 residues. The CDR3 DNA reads TGTGCCAGCAGCTTACCCGTCCAAGAGACCCAGTACTTC. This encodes CASSLPVQETQYF.

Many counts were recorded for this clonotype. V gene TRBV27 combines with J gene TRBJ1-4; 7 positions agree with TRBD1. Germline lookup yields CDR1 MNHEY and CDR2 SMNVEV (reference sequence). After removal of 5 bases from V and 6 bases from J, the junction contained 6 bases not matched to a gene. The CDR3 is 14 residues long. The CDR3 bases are TGTGCCAGCAGTCCACGACAGGGTGATGAAAAACTGTTTTTT. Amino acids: CASSPRQGDEKLFF. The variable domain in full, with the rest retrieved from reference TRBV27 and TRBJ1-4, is EAQVTQNPRYLITVTGKKLTVTCSQNMNHEYMSWYRQDPGLGLRQIYYSMNVEVTDKGDVPEGYKVSRKEKRNFPLILESPSPNQTSLYFCASSPRQGDEKLFFGSGTQLSVL.